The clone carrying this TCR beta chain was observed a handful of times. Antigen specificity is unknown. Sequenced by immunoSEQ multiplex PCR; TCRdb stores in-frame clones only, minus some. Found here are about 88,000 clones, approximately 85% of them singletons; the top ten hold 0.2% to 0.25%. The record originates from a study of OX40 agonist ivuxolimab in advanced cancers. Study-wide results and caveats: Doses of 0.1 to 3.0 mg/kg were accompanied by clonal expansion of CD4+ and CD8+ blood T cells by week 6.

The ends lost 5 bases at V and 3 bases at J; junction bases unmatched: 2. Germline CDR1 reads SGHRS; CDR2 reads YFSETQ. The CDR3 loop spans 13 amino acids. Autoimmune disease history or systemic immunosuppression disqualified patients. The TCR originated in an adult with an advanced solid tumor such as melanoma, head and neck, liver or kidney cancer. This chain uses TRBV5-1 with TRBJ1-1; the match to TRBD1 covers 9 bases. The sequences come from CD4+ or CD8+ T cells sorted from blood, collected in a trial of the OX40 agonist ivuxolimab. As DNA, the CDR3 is TGCGCCAGCAGGTGGACAGGGGACACTGAAGCTTTCTTT. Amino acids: CASRWTGDTEAFF.